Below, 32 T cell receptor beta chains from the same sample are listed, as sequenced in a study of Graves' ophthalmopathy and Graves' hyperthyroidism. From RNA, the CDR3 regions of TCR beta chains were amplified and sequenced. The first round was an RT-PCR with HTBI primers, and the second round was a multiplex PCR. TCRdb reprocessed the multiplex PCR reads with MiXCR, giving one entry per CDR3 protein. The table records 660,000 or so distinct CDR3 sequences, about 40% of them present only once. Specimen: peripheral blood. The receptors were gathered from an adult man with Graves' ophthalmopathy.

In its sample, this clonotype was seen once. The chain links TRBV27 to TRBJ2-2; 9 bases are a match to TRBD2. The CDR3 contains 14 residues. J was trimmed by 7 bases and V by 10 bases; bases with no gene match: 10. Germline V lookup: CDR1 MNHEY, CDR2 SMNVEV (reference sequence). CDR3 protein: CATWGGGAGGELFF. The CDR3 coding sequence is TGTGCCACATGGGGCGGGGGGGCTGGCGGGGAGCTGTTTTTT.

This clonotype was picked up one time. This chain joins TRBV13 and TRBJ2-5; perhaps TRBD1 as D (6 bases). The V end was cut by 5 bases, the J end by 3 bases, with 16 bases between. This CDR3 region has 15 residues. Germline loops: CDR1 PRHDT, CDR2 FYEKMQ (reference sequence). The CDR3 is CASSPRQDSKETQYF. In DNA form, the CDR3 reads TGTGCCAGCAGCCCTCGACAGGACAGTAAAGAGACCCAGTACTTC.

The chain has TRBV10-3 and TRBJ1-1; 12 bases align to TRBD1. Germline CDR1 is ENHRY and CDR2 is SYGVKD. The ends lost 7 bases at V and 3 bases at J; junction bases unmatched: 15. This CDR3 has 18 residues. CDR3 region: CAITDPGTGGPLDTEAFF. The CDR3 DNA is TGTGCCATCACAGACCCCGGGACAGGGGGCCCGTTGGACACTGAAGCTTTCTTT.

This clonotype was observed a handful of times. The CDR3 DNA follows: TGTGCCAGCAGTTACGGGGTCAGCGGCTCCTACGAGCAGTACTTC. It is translated as CASSYGVSGSYEQYF. This rearrangement joins TRBV6-5 to TRBJ2-7; D possibly corresponds to TRBD2 (5 bases). CDR1 and CDR2 (germline): MNHEY, SVGAGI. This CDR3 is built from 15 residues. Trimming removed 2 bases from V and 0 bases from J, with 11 bases in between.

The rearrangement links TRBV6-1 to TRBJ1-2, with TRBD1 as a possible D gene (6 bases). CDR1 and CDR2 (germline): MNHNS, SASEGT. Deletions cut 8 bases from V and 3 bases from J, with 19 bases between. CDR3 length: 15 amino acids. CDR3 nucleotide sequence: TGTGCCAGCCAGGACAGTGCAAGCGTGGACTATGGCTACACCTTC. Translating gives CASQDSASVDYGYTF.

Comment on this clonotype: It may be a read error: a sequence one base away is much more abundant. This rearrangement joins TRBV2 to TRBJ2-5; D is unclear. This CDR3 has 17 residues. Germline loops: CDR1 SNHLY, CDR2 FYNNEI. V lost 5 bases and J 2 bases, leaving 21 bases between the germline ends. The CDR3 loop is CASSPRRQAKPQETQYF. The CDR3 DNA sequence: TGTGCCAGCAGTCCCCGTCGACAAGCGAAACCTCAAGAGACCCAGTACTTC.

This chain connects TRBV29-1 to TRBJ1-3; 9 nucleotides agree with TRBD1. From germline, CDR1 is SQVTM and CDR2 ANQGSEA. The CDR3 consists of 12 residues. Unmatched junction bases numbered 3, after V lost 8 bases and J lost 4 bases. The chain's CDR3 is CSTGTGGNTIYF. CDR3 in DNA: TGCAGCACGGGGACAGGGGGAAACACCATATATTTT.

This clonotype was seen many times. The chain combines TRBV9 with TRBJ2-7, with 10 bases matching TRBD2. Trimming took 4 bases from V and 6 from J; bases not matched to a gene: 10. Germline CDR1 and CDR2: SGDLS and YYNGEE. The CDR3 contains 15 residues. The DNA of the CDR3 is TGTGCCAGCAGCTTAGGCACTAGCGGGATCCTCGAGCAGTACTTC. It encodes CASSLGTSGILEQYF. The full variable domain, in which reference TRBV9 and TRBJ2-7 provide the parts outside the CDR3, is DSGVTQTPKHLITATGQRVTLRCSPRSGDLSVYWYQQSLDQGLQFLIQYYNGEERAKGNILERFSAQQFPDLHSELNLSSLELGDSALYFCASSLGTSGILEQYFGPGTRLTVT.

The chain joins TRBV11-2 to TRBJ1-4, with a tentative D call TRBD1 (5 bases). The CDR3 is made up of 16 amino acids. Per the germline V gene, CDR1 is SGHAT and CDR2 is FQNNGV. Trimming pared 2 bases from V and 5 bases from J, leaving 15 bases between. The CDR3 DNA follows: TGTGCCAGCAGCTTATCACCTTGGGCAGGGAATGAAAAACTGTTTTTT. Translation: CASSLSPWAGNEKLFF. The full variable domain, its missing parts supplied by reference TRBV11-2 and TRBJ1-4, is EAGVAQSPRYKIIEKRQSVAFWCNPISGHATLYWYQQILGQGPKLLIQFQNNGVVDDSQLPKDRFSAERLKGVDSTLKIQPAKLEDSAVYLCASSLSPWAGNEKLFFGSGTQLSVL.

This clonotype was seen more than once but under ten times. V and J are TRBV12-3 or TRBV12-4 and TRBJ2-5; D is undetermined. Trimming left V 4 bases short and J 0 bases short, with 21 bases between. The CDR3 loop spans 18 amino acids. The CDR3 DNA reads TGTGCCAGCAGTTCAATACCCCGGGCCCTAAAGTACCAAGAGACCCAGTACTTC. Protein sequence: CASSSIPRALKYQETQYF.

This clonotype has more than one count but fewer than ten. CDR3 nucleotides: TGCAGTGCTAGCCCCGGGGCTGGGCCGCGAGAGACCCAGTACTTC. Translated, it gives CSASPGAGPRETQYF. The genes are TRBV20-1 and TRBJ2-5, with D perhaps TRBD1 or TRBD2 (5 bases each). The V gene lost 3 bases and the J gene lost 4 bases, with 18 bases spanning the gap. CDR1 and CDR2 from the germline V gene are DFQATT and SNEGSKA (reference sequence). The length of the CDR3 is 15 residues.

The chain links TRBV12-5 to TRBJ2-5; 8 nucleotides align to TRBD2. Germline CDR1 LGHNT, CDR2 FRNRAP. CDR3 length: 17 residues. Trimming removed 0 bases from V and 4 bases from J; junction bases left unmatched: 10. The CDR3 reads CASGLVTRGGRGETQYF. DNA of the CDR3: TGTGCTAGTGGTTTGGTAACCCGGGGGGGCCGCGGAGAGACCCAGTACTTC.

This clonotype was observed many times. Written as DNA, the CDR3 is TGTGCTAGGGCCCACGGGCAGGGGTTGACCCCCCTCCACTTT. This sequence encodes CARAHGQGLTPLHF. The rearrangement links TRBV12-5 to TRBJ1-6, with a tentative D call TRBD1 (6 bases). V was cut by 9 bases and J by 13 bases, with 22 bases left in between. Germline V gene data show CDR1 as LGHNT and CDR2 as FRNRAP. The CDR3 contains 14 residues.

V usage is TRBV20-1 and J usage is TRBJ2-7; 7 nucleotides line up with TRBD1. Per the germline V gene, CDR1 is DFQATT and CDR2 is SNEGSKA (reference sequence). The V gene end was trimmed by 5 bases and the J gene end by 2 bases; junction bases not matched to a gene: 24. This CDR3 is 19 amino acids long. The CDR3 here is CSAVLPEVVSGQFPYEQYF. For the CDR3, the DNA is TGCAGTGCTGTACTCCCGGAGGTTGTTTCGGGACAGTTCCCCTACGAGCAGTACTTC.

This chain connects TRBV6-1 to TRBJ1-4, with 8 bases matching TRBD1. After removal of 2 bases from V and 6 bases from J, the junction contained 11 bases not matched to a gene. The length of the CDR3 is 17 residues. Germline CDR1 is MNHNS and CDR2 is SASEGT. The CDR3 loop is CASSENWDRPGDEKLFF. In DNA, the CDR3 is TGTGCCAGCAGTGAAAATTGGGACAGGCCAGGGGATGAAAAACTGTTTTTT.

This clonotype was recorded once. CDR3 sequence reads: CASRLVGHENTEAFF. As DNA, the CDR3 is TGTGCCAGCAGGCTAGTGGGACACGAGAACACTGAAGCTTTCTTT. The V gene is TRBV6-2 or TRBV6-3, the J gene TRBJ1-1, with D possibly matching TRBD1 (6 bases). V lost 6 bases and J 1 base, leaving 15 bases between the germline ends. Germline V lookup: CDR1 MNHEY, CDR2 SVGEGT. CDR3 length equals 15 residues.

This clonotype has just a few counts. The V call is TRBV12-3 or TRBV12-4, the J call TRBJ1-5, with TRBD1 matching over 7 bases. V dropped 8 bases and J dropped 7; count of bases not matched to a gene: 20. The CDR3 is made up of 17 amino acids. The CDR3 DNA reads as TGTGCCAGCGCCAGGGGGGGCAGAGCCCCTCCATCACAGCCCCAGCATTTT. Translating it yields CASARGGRAPPSQPQHF.

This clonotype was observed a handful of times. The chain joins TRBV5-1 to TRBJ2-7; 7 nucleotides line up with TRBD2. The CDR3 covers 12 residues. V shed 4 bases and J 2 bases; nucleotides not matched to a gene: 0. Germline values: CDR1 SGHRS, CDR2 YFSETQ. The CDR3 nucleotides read TGCGCCAGCAGCCGGGAGGCCTACGAGCAGTACTTC. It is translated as CASSREAYEQYF.

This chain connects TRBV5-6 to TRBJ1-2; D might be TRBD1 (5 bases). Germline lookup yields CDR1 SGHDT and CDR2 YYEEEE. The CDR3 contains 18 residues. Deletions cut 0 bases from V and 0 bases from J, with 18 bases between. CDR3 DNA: TGTGCCAGCAGCTTGGAGGGACCAGGGAGGATGGCTAACTATGGCTACACCTTC. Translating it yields CASSLEGPGRMANYGYTF.

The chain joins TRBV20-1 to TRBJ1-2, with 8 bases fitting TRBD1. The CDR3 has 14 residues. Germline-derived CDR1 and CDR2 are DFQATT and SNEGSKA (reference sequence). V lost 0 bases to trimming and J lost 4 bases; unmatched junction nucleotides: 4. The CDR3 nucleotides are TGCAGTGCTAGAGAGACAGGGGTCACCTATGGCTACACCTTC. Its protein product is CSARETGVTYGYTF.

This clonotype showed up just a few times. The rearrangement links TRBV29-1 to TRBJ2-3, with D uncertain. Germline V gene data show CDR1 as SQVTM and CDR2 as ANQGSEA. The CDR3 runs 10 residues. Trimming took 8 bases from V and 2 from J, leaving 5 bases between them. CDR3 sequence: CSSHTDTQYF. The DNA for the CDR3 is TGCAGCAGCCACACAGATACGCAGTATTTT.

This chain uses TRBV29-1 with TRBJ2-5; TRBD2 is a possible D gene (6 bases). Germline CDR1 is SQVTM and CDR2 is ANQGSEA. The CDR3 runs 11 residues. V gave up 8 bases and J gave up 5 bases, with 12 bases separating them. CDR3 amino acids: CSSSRGETQYF. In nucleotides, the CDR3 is TGCAGCAGTTCGCGGGGCGAGACCCAGTACTTC.

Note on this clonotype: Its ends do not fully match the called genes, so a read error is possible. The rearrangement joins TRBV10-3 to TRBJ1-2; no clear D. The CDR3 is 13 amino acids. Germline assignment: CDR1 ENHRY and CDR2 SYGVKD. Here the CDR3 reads CATSDSGSSGYTF. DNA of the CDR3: TGTGCCACCAGTGATTCAGGCTCATCTGGCTACACCTTC.

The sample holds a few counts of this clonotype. The CDR3 sequence: CASSRGLGNTIYF. Written as DNA, the CDR3 is TGTGCCAGCAGTCGGGGGCTTGGAAACACCATATATTTT. The chain uses TRBV7-9 and TRBJ1-3; D may be TRBD1 (6 bases). This CDR3 comprises 13 residues. Between the trimmed V and J ends, which lost 6 bases and 3 bases, there was a span of 9 bases. CDR1 is SEHNR, CDR2 FQNEAQ, per germline (reference sequence).

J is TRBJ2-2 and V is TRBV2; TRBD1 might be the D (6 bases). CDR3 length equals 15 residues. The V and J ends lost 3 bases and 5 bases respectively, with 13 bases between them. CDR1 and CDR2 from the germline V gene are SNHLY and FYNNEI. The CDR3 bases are TGTGCCAGCAGTGATGGGGGCGGATGGACCGGGGAGCTGTTTTTT. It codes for CASSDGGGWTGELFF.

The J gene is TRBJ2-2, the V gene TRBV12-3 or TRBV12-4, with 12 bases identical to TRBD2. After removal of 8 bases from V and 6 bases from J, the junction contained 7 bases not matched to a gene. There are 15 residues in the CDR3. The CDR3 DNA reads TGTGCCAGCTTGACTAGCGGGAGCGGGTCCGGGGAGCTGTTTTTT. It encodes CASLTSGSGSGELFF.

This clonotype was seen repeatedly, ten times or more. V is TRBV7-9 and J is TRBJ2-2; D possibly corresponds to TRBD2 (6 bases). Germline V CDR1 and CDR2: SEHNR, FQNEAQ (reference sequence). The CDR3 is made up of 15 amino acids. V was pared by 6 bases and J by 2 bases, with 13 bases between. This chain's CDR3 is CASRHRDSNTGELFF. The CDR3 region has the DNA TGTGCCAGCAGGCATCGGGACTCCAACACCGGGGAGCTGTTTTTT.

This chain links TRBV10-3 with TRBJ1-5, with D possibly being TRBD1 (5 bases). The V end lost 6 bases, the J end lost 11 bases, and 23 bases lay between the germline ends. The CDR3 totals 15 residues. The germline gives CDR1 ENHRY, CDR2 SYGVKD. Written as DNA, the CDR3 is TGTGCCATCAGCCTAACCAGGGACGGGGAAGAGACCCAGCATTTT. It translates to CAISLTRDGEETQHF.

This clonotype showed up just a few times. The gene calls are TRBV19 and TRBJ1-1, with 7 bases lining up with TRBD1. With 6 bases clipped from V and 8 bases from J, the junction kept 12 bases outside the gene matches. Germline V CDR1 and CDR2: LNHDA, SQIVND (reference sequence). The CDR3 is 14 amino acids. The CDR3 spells CASRNQGGSGEAFF. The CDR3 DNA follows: TGTGCCAGTAGAAACCAGGGGGGGTCGGGGGAAGCTTTCTTT.

The CDR3 reads CASSLIGALACGRGGLFF. The CDR3 region has the DNA TGTGCCAGCAGCTTAATCGGAGCCCTTGCTTGTGGGAGAGGAGGGCTGTTTTTT. The chain links TRBV7-3 to TRBJ2-2; TRBD2 might be the D (5 bases). Germline-derived CDR1 and CDR2 are SGHTA and FQGTGA. With 1 base removed from V and 13 bases from J, the gap between germline ends came to 28 bases. The CDR3 contains 18 residues.

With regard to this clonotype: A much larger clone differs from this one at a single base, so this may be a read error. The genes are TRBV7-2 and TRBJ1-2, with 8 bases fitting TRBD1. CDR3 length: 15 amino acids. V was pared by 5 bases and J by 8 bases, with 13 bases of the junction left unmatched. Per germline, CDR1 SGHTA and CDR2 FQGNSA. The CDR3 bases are TGTGCCAGCAGCGTAGGTCAGGGGGCGCCCAGAGGCTACACCTTC. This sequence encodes CASSVGQGAPRGYTF.

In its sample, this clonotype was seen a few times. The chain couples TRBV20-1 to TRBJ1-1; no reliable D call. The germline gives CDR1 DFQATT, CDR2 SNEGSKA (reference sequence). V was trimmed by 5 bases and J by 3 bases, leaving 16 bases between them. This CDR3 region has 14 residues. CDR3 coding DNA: TGCAGTGCTGGCCCGGGCCCCCCCGACACTGAAGCTTTCTTT. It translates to CSAGPGPPDTEAFF.